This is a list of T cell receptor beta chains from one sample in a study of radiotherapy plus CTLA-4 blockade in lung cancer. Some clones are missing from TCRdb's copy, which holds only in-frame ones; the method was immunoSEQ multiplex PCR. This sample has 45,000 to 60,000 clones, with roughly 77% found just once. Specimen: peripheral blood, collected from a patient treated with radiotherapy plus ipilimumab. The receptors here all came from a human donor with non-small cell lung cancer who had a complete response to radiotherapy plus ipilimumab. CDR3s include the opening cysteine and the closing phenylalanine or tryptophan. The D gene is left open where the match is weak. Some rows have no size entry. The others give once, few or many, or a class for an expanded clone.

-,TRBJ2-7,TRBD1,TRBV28,CASRNHANRGYEQYF,TGTGCCAGCAGGAACCATGCAAACAGGGGCTACGAGCAGTACTTC
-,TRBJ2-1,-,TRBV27,CASSLYGRGNEQFF,TGTGCCAGCAGTTTGTATGGGCGGGGCAATGAGCAGTTCTTC
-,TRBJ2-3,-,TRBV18,CASSPRTQTSTDTQYF,TGTGCCAGCTCACCAAGGACTCAAACTAGCACAGATACGCAGTATTTT
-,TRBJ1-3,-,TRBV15,CATSRDGLDTIYF,TGTGCCACCAGCAGAGACGGGTTAGACACCATATATTTT
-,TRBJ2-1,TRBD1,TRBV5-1,CASSVRQGFNEQFF,TGCGCCAGCAGCGTCCGACAGGGATTCAATGAGCAGTTCTTC
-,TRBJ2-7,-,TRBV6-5,CASSSPGSLYEQYF,TGTGCCAGCAGTTCCCCGGGATCCCTCTACGAGCAGTACTTC
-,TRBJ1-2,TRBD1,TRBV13,CASSLARTGRDYGYTF,TGTGCCAGCAGCTTAGCCCGGACAGGGCGGGACTATGGCTACACCTTC
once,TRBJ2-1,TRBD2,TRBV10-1,CASSETSGTLGNEQFF,TGCGCCAGCAGTGAGACTAGCGGGACCCTGGGCAATGAGCAGTTCTTC
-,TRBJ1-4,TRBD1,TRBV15,CATSRQQDTGDKLFF,TGTGCCACCAGCAGACAACAGGACACAGGGGATAAACTGTTTTTT
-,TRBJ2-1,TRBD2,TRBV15,CATSNQRAGGGRGNEQFF,TGTGCCACCAGCAATCAGCGGGCGGGAGGCGGCCGTGGGAATGAGCAGTTCTTC
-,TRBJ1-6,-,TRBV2,CASSENLPSSYNSPLHF,TGTGCCAGCAGTGAAAACTTACCGTCCTCCTATAATTCACCCCTCCACTTT
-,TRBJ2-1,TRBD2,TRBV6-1,CASSGLAGHIDEQFF,TGTGCCAGCAGTGGACTAGCGGGCCACATCGATGAGCAGTTCTTC
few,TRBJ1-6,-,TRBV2,CASSDLTGLLRSSPLHF,TGTGCCAGCAGTGATTTGACGGGACTTTTAAGGAGTTCACCCCTCCACTTT
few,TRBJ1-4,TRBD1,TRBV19,CASSDPGQGAVKLFF,TGTGCCAGTAGTGACCCGGGACAGGGGGCCGTAAAACTGTTTTTT
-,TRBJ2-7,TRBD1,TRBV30,CACRDRVHEQYF,TGTGCCTGCCGGGACAGGGTACACGAGCAGTACTTC
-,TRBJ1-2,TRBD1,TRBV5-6,CASSLGTALTEGYTF,TGTGCCAGCAGCTTAGGGACAGCCCTAACGGAGGGCTACACCTTC
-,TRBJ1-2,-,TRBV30,CAWSVAGAGGYTF,TGTGCCTGGAGTGTAGCTGGAGCTGGTGGCTACACCTTC
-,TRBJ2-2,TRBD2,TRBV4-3,CASSQTSGRFTGELFF,TGCGCCAGCAGCCAAACCAGCGGGAGGTTCACCGGGGAGCTGTTTTTT
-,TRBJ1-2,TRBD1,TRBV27,CASSSPPGQGDRNYGYTF,TGTGCCAGCAGTTCTCCACCGGGACAGGGGGACCGGAACTATGGCTACACCTTC
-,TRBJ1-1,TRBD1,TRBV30,CAGDRGGLFEAFF,TGTGCCGGAGACAGGGGAGGGTTATTTGAAGCTTTCTTT
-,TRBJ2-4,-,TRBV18,CASSPEGIAKNIQYF,TGTGCCAGCTCCCCAGAGGGTATCGCCAAAAACATTCAGTACTTC
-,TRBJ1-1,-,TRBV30,CAWSVFTLDMNTEAFF,TGTGCCTGGAGTGTATTCACTCTGGACATGAACACTGAAGCTTTCTTT
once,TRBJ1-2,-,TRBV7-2,CASSAGRSGFGYTF,TGTGCCAGCAGCGCCGGGAGGTCCGGTTTTGGCTACACCTTC
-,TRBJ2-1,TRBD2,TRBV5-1,CASSLVSGNSYNEQFF,TGCGCCAGCAGCTTGGTTAGCGGGAACTCCTACAATGAGCAGTTCTTC
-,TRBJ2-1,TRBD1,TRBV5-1,CASSTLGQVGIEQFF,TGCGCCAGCAGCACCTTAGGACAGGTCGGTATTGAGCAGTTCTTC
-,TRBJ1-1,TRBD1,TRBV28,CASSSLQGAFTEAFF,TGTGCCAGCAGTTCCCTGCAGGGGGCGTTCACTGAAGCTTTCTTT
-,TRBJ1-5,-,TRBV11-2,CASSLDSSNQPQHF,TGTGCCAGCAGCTTAGACTCTAGCAATCAGCCCCAGCATTTT
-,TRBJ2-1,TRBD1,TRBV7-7,CASSRQGASYNEQFF,TGTGCTAGCAGCCGACAGGGGGCTTCCTACAATGAGCAGTTCTTC
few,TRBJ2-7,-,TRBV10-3,CAISDRNGGNYEQYF,TGTGCCATCAGTGACAGGAACGGGGGTAATTACGAGCAGTACTTC
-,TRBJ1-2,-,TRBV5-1,CASSFNRDTANYGYTF,TGCGCCAGCAGCTTTAACCGGGACACCGCTAACTATGGCTACACCTTC
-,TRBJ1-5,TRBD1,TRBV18,CASSPPGQGVDSNQPQHF,TGTGCCAGCTCACCACCCGGACAGGGGGTCGATAGCAATCAGCCCCAGCATTTT
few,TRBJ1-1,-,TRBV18,CASSPQRASDTEAFF,TGTGCCAGCTCACCACAGCGCGCAAGTGACACTGAAGCTTTCTTT
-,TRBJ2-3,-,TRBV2,CASSEDGGGADTQYF,TGTGCCAGCAGTGAAGACGGGGGAGGAGCAGATACGCAGTATTTT
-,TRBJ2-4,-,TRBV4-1,CASSQYNLAKNIQYF,TGCGCCAGCAGCCAATACAACCTAGCCAAAAACATTCAGTACTTC
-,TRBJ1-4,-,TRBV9,CASSGRGQGTEKLFF,TGTGCCAGCAGCGGCAGGGGTCAGGGAACTGAAAAACTGTTTTTT
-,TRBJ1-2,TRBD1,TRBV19,CASRDRDRNYGCTF,TGTGCCAGTAGGGACCGGGACAGGAACTATGGCTGCACCTTC
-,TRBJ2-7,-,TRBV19,CASSIGGSQRYEQYF,TGTGCCAGTAGTATTGGGGGGTCCCAAAGATACGAGCAGTACTTC
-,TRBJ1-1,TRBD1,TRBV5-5,CASSPGTGGFGTEAFF,TGTGCCAGCAGCCCGGGGACAGGGGGTTTCGGCACTGAAGCTTTCTTT
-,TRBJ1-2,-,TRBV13,CASSLSSLEGGYGYTF,TGTGCCAGCAGCTTATCGTCCCTAGAAGGGGGCTATGGCTACACCTTC
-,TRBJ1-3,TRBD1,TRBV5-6,CASSSTGRGNTIYF,TGTGCCAGCAGCTCGACAGGGCGCGGAAACACCATATATTTT
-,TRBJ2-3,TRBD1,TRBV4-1,CASSQGQQGEFGDTQYF,TGCGCCAGCAGCCAGGGTCAACAGGGGGAATTTGGAGATACGCAGTATTTT
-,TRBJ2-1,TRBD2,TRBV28,CASSPPGLAGGGYNEQFF,TGTGCCAGCAGTCCCCCGGGACTAGCGGGAGGCGGATACAATGAGCAGTTCTTC
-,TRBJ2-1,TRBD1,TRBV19,CASRNPGQGTNNEQFF,TGTGCCAGTAGAAACCCGGGACAGGGAACTAACAATGAGCAGTTCTTC
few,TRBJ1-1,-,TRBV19,CASSTRHGEWNTEAFF,TGTGCCAGTAGTACTCGACACGGCGAATGGAACACTGAAGCTTTCTTT
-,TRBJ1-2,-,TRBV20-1,CSQGSLGGYTF,TGCAGTCAGGGTTCTTTAGGGGGCTACACCTTC
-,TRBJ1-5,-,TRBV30,CAWSVGDRSNQPQHF,TGTGCCTGGAGTGTTGGAGACAGGAGTAATCAGCCCCAGCATTTT
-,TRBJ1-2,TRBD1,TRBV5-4,CASSPDPDRVPTYGYTF,TGTGCCAGCAGCCCGGACCCTGACAGGGTGCCGACCTATGGCTACACCTTC
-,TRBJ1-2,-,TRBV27,CASSFRGTGYTF,TGTGCCAGCAGTTTCCGGGGGACTGGCTACACCTTC
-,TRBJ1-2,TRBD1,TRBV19,CASSMAGTGKDYGYTF,TGTGCCAGTAGTATGGCAGGGACAGGGAAAGACTATGGCTACACCTTC
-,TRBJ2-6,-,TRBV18,CASSPPGQMPSGANVLTF,TGTGCCAGCTCACCACCAGGACAAATGCCCTCTGGGGCCAACGTCCTGACTTTC
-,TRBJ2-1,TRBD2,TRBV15,CATSMIGDNIFGGRWEALYNEQFF,TGTGCCACCAGCATGATTGGGGACAACATATTCGGCGGGAGGTGGGAAGCTCTCTACAATGAGCAGTTCTTC
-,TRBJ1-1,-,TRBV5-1,CASSSYRTNTEAFF,TGCGCCAGCAGCTCCTACAGGACGAACACTGAAGCTTTCTTT
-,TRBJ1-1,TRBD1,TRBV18,CATIGGGNTEAFF,TGTGCCACTATAGGGGGCGGGAACACTGAAGCTTTCTTT
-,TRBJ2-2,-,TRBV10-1,CASSGARRTGQWGTGELFF,TGCGCCAGCAGTGGGGCGAGGAGGACCGGCCAATGGGGCACCGGGGAGCTGTTTTTT
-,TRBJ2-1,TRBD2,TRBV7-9,CASSLGTSGRDEQFF,TGTGCCAGCAGCTTAGGGACTAGCGGGAGGGATGAGCAGTTCTTC
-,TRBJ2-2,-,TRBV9,CASSVSTGSGAGELFF,TGTGCCAGCAGCGTATCTACAGGGAGCGGGGCCGGGGAGCTGTTTTTT
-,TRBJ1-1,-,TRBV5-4,CASSLGPGDTEAFF,TGTGCCAGCAGCTTGGGTCCGGGGGACACTGAAGCTTTCTTT
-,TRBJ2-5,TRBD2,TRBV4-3,CASSQAHSRGLAWETQYF,TGCGCCAGCAGCCAAGCACACAGCCGGGGACTAGCTTGGGAGACCCAGTACTTC
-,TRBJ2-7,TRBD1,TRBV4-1,CASSHRTGQATYEQYF,TGCGCCAGCAGCCACCGAACGGGACAGGCAACCTACGAGCAGTACTTC